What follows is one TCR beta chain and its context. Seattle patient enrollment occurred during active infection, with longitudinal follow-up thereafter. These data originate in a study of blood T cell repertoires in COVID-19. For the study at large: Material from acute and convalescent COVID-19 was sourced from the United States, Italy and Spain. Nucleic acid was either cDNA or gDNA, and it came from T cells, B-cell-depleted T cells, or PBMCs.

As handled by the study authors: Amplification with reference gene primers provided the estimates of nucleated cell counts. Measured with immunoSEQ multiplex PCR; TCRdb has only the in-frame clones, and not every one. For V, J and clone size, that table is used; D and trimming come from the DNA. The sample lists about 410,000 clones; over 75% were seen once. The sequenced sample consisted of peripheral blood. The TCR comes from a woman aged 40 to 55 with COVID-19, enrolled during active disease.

In DNA form, the CDR3 reads TGTGCCAGCAGCCCGCTAGCGGGAGGGAGCACAGATACGCAGTATTTT. Translated, it gives CASSPLAGGSTDTQYF. V is TRBV7-6 and J is TRBJ2-3; 12 nucleotides align to TRBD2. The J segment lost 0 bases and the V segment lost 5 bases, leaving 3 bases of the junction unmatched. The CDR3 is made up of 16 amino acids. CDR1 SGHVS and CDR2 FNYEAQ come from the germline V gene. The full variable domain, its missing parts supplied by reference TRBV7-6 and TRBJ2-3, is GAGVSQSPRYKVTKRGQDVALRCDPISGHVSLYWYRQALGQGPEFLTYFNYEAQQDKSGLPNDRFSAERPEGSISTLTIQRTEQRDSAMYRCASSPLAGGSTDTQYFGPGTRLTVL.